The 24 T cell receptor beta chains in this list originate from one sample, sequenced in a study of T cell responses to AZD1222 COVID-19 vaccine. Sequencing was performed with immunoSEQ multiplex PCR; in TCRdb, only in-frame clones are kept and a portion is missing. The sample includes 150,000 to 250,000 clones, 80% to 95% of them seen just once. The input for sequencing was peripheral blood, taken 28 days after the second AZD1222 dose. Source of these receptors: an adult who received the AZD1222 COVID-19 vaccine.

Worth noting for this clone: Distinct nucleotide sequences in the sample also encode this CDR3. CDR3 sequence reads: CASSLSGNTEAFF. The DNA for the CDR3 is TGTGCCAGCAGTTTATCGGGAAACACTGAAGCTTTCTTT. This chain links TRBV12-3 or TRBV12-4 with TRBJ1-1; D is unresolved. With 2 bases removed from V and 2 bases from J, the gap between germline ends came to 6 bases. This CDR3 region has 13 residues.

CDR3 DNA sequence: TGTGCCACCAGTGATCTAACCACAGGGCGCTTGTACTTC. Its translation: CATSDLTTGRLYF. This sequence joins TRBV24-1 and TRBJ2-7, with D possibly TRBD1 on 6 matching bases. Trimming removed 3 bases at V and 12 bases at J, with 17 bases between. CDR1 is KGHDR, CDR2 SFDVKD, per germline. The CDR3 loop spans 13 amino acids.

This chain links TRBV6-5 with TRBJ2-7; TRBD2 might be the D (5 bases). V shed 5 bases and J shed 0 bases, with 11 bases lying between them. Per the germline V gene, CDR1 is MNHEY and CDR2 is SVGAGI. The CDR3 loop spans 14 amino acids. The CDR3 here is CASSLGESSYEQYF. CDR3 nucleotide sequence: TGTGCCAGCAGTCTTGGGGAGTCCTCCTACGAGCAGTACTTC.

J is TRBJ2-5 and V is TRBV2, with 11 positions matching TRBD2. Germline assignment: CDR1 SNHLY and CDR2 FYNNEI. The CDR3 length is 15 residues. The V and J ends lost 5 bases and 5 bases, in that order; junction bases with no gene match: 7. The CDR3 is CASSPLAGGQETQYF. CDR3 nucleotides: TGTGCCAGCAGTCCCCTAGCGGGGGGTCAGGAGACCCAGTACTTC. The full variable domain, completed using reference TRBV2 and TRBJ2-5, is EPEVTQTPSHQVTQMGQEVILRCVPISNHLYFYWYRQILGQKVEFLVSFYNNEISEKSEIFDDQFSVERPDGSNFTLKIRSTKLEDSAMYFCASSPLAGGQETQYFGPGTRLLVL.

V and J are TRBV3-1 (or the pseudogene TRBV3-2) and TRBJ1-4; D is unclear. The CDR3 has 14 amino acids. Germline CDR1 reads LGHDT; CDR2 reads YNNKEL (reference sequence). V lost 0 bases, J lost 4 bases, and 6 bases lay in between. The CDR3, as DNA: TGTGCCAGCAGCCAAGAGGGAGGTAATGAAAAACTGTTTTTT. Translating it yields CASSQEGGNEKLFF.

The rearrangement uses TRBV28 and TRBJ1-5; 11 nucleotides match TRBD1. The V and J ends lost 6 bases and 6 bases, in that order; junction bases with no gene match: 4. The length of the CDR3 is 14 residues. CDR1 and CDR2 from the germline V gene are MDHEN and SYDVKM. The CDR3 DNA reads TGTGCCAGCAGCGCTGGGACAGGGGGTCAGCCCCAGCATTTT. Encoded protein: CASSAGTGGQPQHF.

The chain joins TRBV7-9 to TRBJ2-1; no clear D gene. Germline V lookup: CDR1 SEHNR, CDR2 FQNEAQ (reference sequence). This CDR3 has 14 residues. Trimming left V 11 bases short and J 3 bases short, with 17 bases between. The CDR3: CASQAIHFYNEQFF. The CDR3 nucleotides read TGTGCCTCCCAGGCGATTCATTTCTACAATGAGCAGTTCTTC.

CDR3 sequence reads: CASSWYAGYEQYF. The CDR3 nucleotides are TGTGCCAGCAGCTGGTACGCAGGGTACGAGCAGTACTTC. This chain uses TRBV5-6 with TRBJ2-7; possibly TRBD1 for D (5 bases). This CDR3 spans 13 amino acids. V shed 3 bases and J shed 4 bases, with 11 bases lying between them. The germline V gene encodes CDR1 SGHDT and CDR2 YYEEEE.

V gene TRBV7-2 combines with J gene TRBJ1-4; D is perhaps TRBD1 (5 bases). Germline V CDR1 and CDR2: SGHTA, FQGNSA. V lost 2 bases and J lost 7, with 11 bases in between. The CDR3 contains 14 residues. The CDR3 DNA sequence: TGTGCCAGCAGCTTAAGCTTCAGGGTTGAAAAACTGTTTTTT. This gives the protein CASSLSFRVEKLFF.

The chain is built from TRBV5-1 and TRBJ2-2; the D call may be TRBD1 or TRBD2 (5 bases each). The germline V and J ends were trimmed by 3 bases and 1 base, with 10 bases remaining between them. The CDR3 covers 15 residues. The germline V gene encodes CDR1 SGHRS and CDR2 YFSETQ. The CDR3 DNA reads as TGCGCCAGCAGCTCGGGGACGGTGAACACCGGGGAGCTGTTTTTT. Amino acids: CASSSGTVNTGELFF.

In DNA form, the CDR3 reads TGTGCCAGCAGCTTAGAAAGGGCTAGCGGGGGGGCCCACGAGCAGTACTTC. Translating gives CASSLERASGGAHEQYF. The chain uses TRBV7-8 and TRBJ2-7, with TRBD2 identical over 12 bases. Unmatched junction bases numbered 9, after V lost 1 base and J lost 5 bases. Germline CDR1 and CDR2: SGHVS and FQNEAQ. This CDR3 spans 17 amino acids.

This chain joins TRBV7-9 and TRBJ2-7; D unclear. V lost 2 bases and J lost 4, with 3 bases in between. The CDR3 spans 11 residues. Germline loops: CDR1 SEHNR, CDR2 FQNEAQ (reference sequence). The CDR3 sequence: CASSLTYEQYF. The CDR3 coding sequence is TGTGCCAGCAGCTTAACTTACGAGCAGTACTTC.

The chain has TRBV5-1 and TRBJ2-5; D possibly corresponds to TRBD2 (6 bases). Germline CDR1 and CDR2: SGHRS and YFSETQ. V shed 4 bases and J shed 1 base, with 14 bases lying between them. This CDR3 has 15 amino acids. CDR3 region: CASSGRGMGQETQYF. The CDR3 DNA sequence: TGCGCCAGCAGCGGACGCGGGATGGGCCAAGAGACCCAGTACTTC. Full variable domain (rest looked up from reference TRBV5-1 and TRBJ2-5): KAGVTQTPRYLIKTRGQQVTLSCSPISGHRSVSWYQQTPGQGLQFLFEYFSETQRNKGNFPGRFSGRQFSNSRSEMNVSTLELGDSALYLCASSGRGMGQETQYFGPGTRLLVL.

The J gene is TRBJ1-1, the V gene TRBV15, with D uncertain. V lost 0 bases and J 12 bases, leaving 14 bases between the germline ends. CDR1 is LNHNV and CDR2 is YYDKDF in the germline V gene (reference sequence). The CDR3 spans 13 residues. CDR3 nucleotide sequence: TGTGCCACCAGCAGAGATGGCCCCGGAGGAACTTTCTTT. Encoded protein: CATSRDGPGGTFF.

This rearrangement joins TRBV7-9 to TRBJ2-1; D may be TRBD1 (5 bases). Germline loops: CDR1 SEHNR, CDR2 FQNEAQ (reference sequence). This CDR3 region has 16 residues. The V end was cut by 0 bases, the J end by 6 bases, with 15 bases between. The CDR3 DNA reads TGTGCCAGCAGCTTAGCGCGACAGTTCCCCCCCAATGAGCAGTTCTTC. This sequence encodes CASSLARQFPPNEQFF.

The chain is built from TRBV7-5 and TRBJ1-5; the D segment call TRBD1 is taken from the table without a DNA check. TRBV7-5 is termed a pseudogene. The CDR3 runs to 16 residues. CDR3 nucleotide sequence: TGTGTCAGAAGCCGCCAGGGGGGTGGAGGCAATCAGCCCCAGCATTTT. It translates to CVRSRQGGGGNQPQHF.

The rearrangement uses TRBV3-1 (or the pseudogene TRBV3-2) and TRBJ2-7; no firm D call. The CDR3 totals 17 residues. The ends were cut back, 0 bases at V and 1 base at J, with 16 bases in the middle. CDR1 and CDR2 (germline): LGHDT, YNNKEL (reference sequence). The CDR3 DNA follows: TGTGCCAGCAGCCAAGAAGCCAGCCCGGGTTGGTCCTACGAGCAGTACTTC. Translated: CASSQEASPGWSYEQYF.

The rearrangement links TRBV7-9 to TRBJ1-4; a weak D match, TRBD1 (5 bases). Trimming pared 5 bases from V and 1 base from J, leaving 20 bases between. This CDR3 has 18 amino acids. Per the germline V gene, CDR1 is SEHNR and CDR2 is FQNEAQ (reference sequence). The CDR3 DNA is TGTGCCAGCAGCGGGGGAGCGGGGTATTCGGAAACTAATGAAAAACTGTTTTTT. It codes for CASSGGAGYSETNEKLFF.

V usage is TRBV21-1 and J usage is TRBJ1-1; the D call TRBD1 from the table was never checked on the DNA. TRBV21-1 is a pseudogene locus. CDR3 length equals 15 residues. In nucleotides, the CDR3 is TGTGCCAGCCTGGCCAGGGGAGAGGGGAGCACTGAAGCTTTCTTT. Protein: CASLARGEGSTEAFF.

The chain uses TRBV4-2 and TRBJ1-3; D remains ambiguous. The CDR3 runs to 16 residues. Trimming removed 4 bases from V and 0 bases from J, with 13 bases in between. Germline V lookup: CDR1 LGHNA, CDR2 YNFKEQ. DNA of the CDR3: TGTGCCAGCAGCCCGACCGCAGGTAACTCTGGAAACACCATATATTTT. Residues: CASSPTAGNSGNTIYF.

This chain links TRBV6-1 with TRBJ2-7; a weak D match, TRBD2 (6 bases). V gave up 0 bases and J gave up 9 bases, with 21 bases separating them. This CDR3 contains 16 residues. The germline V gene has CDR1 MNHNS and CDR2 SASEGT. CDR3 residues: CASSEARGTLSLGQYF. CDR3 DNA sequence: TGTGCCAGCAGTGAAGCGCGAGGGACTCTCTCCCTTGGGCAGTACTTC.

The chain recombines TRBV6-5 with TRBJ2-1; tentative D call: TRBD2 (5 bases). The V end was cut by 1 base, the J end by 2 bases, with 12 bases between. CDR3 length: 16 residues. Germline CDR1 MNHEY, CDR2 SVGAGI. This CDR3 reads CASSYYGGVTYNEQFF. CDR3 sequence (DNA): TGTGCCAGCAGTTACTACGGAGGAGTCACCTACAATGAGCAGTTCTTC.

The chain uses TRBV5-6 and TRBJ1-6, with TRBD1 as a possible D gene (6 bases). The CDR3 runs to 14 residues. Germline CDR1 SGHDT, CDR2 YYEEEE. Deletions cut 0 bases from V and 7 bases from J, with 8 bases between. CDR3 region: CASSLGQVNSPLHF. The CDR3 DNA sequence: TGTGCCAGCAGCTTGGGACAGGTAAATTCACCCCTCCACTTT.

The V gene is TRBV27, the J gene TRBJ2-6, with D possibly TRBD1 on 5 matching bases. Trimming took off 5 bases at V and 1 base at J, with 9 bases between the two ends. The CDR3 covers 15 residues. CDR1 and CDR2 from the germline V gene are MNHEY and SMNVEV (reference sequence). The CDR3 DNA reads as TGTGCCAGCAGTAACTACAGGTCTGGGGCCAACGTCCTGACTTTC. This codes for CASSNYRSGANVLTF. The whole variable domain, remainder taken from reference TRBV27 and TRBJ2-6, is EAQVTQNPRYLITVTGKKLTVTCSQNMNHEYMSWYRQDPGLGLRQIYYSMNVEVTDKGDVPEGYKVSRKEKRNFPLILESPSPNQTSLYFCASSNYRSGANVLTFGAGSRLTVL.